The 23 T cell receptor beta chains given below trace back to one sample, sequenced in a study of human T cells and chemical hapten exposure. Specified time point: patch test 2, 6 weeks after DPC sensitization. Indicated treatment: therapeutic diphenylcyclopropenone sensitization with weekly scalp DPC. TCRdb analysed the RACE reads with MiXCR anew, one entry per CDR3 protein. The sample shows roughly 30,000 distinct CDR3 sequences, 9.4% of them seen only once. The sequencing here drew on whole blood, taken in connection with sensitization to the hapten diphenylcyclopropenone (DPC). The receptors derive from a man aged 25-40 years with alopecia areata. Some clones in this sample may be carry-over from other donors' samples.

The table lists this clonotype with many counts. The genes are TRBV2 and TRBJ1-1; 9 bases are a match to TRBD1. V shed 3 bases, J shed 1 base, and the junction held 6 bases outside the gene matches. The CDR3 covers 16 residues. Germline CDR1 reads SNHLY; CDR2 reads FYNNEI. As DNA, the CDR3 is TGTGCCAGCAGTGATATACCGGGACAGGGGAACACTGAAGCTTTCTTT. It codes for CASSDIPGQGNTEAFF.

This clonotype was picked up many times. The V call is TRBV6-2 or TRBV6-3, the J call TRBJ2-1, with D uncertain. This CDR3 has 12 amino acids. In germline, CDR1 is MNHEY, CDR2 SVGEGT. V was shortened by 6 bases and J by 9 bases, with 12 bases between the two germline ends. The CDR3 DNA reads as TGTGCCAGCAGCTTACTAAGGGCTGAGCAGTTCTTC. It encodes CASSLLRAEQFF.

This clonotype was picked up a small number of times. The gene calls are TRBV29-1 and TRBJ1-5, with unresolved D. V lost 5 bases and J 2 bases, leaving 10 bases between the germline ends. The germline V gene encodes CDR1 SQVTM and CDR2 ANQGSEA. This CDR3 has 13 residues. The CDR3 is CSVIERGNQPQHF. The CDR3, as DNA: TGCAGCGTTATTGAACGGGGCAATCAGCCCCAGCATTTT.

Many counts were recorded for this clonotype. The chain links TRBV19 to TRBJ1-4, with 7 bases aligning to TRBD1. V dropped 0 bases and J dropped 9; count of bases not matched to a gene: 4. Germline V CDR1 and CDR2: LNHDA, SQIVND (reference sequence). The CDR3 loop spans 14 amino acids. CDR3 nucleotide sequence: TGTGCCAGTAGTATAGAAGGGGGCCGCAAAAAACTGTTTTTT. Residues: CASSIEGGRKKLFF.

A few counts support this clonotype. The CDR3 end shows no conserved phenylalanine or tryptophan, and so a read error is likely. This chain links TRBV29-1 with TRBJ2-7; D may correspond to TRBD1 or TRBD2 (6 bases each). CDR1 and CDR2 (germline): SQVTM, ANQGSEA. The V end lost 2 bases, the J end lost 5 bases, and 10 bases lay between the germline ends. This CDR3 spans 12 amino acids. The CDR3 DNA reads TGCAGCGTTGAAAGGAGGGACAACGAGCAGTACCTC. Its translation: CSVERRDNEQYL.

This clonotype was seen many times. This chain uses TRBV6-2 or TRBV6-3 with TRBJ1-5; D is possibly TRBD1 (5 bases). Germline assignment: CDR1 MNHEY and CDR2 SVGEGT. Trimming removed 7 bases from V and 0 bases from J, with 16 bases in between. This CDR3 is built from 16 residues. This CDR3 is CASTDPGGYSNQPQHF. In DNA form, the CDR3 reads TGTGCCAGCACCGATCCGGGGGGGTATAGCAATCAGCCCCAGCATTTT.

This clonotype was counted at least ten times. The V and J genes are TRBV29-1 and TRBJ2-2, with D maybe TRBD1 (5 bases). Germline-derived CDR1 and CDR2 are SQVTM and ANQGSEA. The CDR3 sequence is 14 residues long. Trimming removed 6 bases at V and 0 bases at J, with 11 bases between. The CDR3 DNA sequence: TGCAGCGTAGCCCGACAGCCGAACACCGGGGAGCTGTTTTTT. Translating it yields CSVARQPNTGELFF.

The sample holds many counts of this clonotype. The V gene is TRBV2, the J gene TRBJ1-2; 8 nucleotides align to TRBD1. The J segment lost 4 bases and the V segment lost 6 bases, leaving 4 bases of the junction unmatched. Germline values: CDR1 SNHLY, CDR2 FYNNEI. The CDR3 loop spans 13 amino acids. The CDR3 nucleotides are TGTGCCAGCAGGGGACAGGTACTCTATGGCTACACCTTC. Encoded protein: CASRGQVLYGYTF.

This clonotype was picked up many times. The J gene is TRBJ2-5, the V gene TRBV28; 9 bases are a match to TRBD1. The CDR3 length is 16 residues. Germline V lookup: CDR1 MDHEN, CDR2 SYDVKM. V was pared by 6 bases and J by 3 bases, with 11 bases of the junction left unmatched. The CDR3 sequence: CASRQTGTGLKETQYF. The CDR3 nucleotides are TGTGCCAGCAGACAAACCGGGACAGGGCTAAAAGAGACCCAGTACTTC.

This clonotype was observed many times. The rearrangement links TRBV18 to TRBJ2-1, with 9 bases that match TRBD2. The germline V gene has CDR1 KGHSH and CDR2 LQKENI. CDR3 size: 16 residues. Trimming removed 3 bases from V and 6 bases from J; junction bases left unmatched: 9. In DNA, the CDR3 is TGTGCCAGCTCACCCCAAAAGCGGGGGGATTCCAATGAGCAGTTCTTC. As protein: CASSPQKRGDSNEQFF. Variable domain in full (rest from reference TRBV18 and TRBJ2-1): NAGVMQNPRHLVRRRGQEARLRCSPMKGHSHVYWYRQLPEEGLKFMVYLQKENIIDESGMPKERFSAEFPKEGPSILRIQQVVRGDSAAYFCASSPQKRGDSNEQFFGPGTRLTVL.

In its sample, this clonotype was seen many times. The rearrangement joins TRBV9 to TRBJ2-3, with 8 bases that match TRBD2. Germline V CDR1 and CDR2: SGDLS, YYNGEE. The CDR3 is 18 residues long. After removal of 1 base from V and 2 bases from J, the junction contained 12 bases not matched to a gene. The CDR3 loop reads CASSVWRGAQGSTDTQYF. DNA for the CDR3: TGTGCCAGCAGCGTATGGCGGGGGGCGCAGGGATCCACAGATACGCAGTATTTT.

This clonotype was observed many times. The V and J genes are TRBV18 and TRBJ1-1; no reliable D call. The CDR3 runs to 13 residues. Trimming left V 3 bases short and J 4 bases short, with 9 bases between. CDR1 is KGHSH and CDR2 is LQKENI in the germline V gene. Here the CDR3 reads CASSPLDSTEAFF. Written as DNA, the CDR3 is TGTGCCAGCTCACCCCTGGACTCCACTGAAGCTTTCTTT.

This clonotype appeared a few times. CDR3 region: CAIKNRSSSYEQYF. CDR3 sequence (DNA): TGTGCCATCAAGAACCGCTCGAGCTCCTACGAGCAGTACTTC. The genes are TRBV10-3 and TRBJ2-7; D is unresolved. Germline CDR1 and CDR2: ENHRY and SYGVKD. This CDR3 spans 14 amino acids. V was clipped by 7 bases and J by 0 bases, with 13 bases between them.

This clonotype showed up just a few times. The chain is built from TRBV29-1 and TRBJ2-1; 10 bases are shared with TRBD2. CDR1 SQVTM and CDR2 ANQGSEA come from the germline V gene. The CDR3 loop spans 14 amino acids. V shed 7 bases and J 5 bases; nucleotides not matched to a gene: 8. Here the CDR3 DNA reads TGCAGCGGACTACTAGCGGGGCAAGACAATGAGCAGTTCTTC. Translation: CSGLLAGQDNEQFF.

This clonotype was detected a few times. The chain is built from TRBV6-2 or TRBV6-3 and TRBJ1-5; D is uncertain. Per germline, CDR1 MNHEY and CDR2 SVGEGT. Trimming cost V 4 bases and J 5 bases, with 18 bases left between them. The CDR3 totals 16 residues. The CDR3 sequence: CASSFLTAVKDQPQHF. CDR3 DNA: TGTGCCAGCAGTTTCCTGACCGCGGTTAAGGATCAGCCCCAGCATTTT.

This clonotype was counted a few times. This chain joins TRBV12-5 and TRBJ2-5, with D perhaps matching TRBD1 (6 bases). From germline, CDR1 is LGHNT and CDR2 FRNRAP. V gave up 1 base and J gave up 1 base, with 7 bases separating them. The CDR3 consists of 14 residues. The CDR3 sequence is CASGLGTAQETQYF. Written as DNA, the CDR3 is TGTGCTAGTGGTTTGGGGACAGCCCAAGAGACCCAGTACTTC.

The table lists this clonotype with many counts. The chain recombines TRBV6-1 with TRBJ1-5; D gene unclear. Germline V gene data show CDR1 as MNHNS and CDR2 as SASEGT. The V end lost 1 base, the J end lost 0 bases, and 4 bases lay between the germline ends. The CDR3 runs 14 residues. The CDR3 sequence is CASSEGYSNQPQHF. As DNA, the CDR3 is TGTGCCAGCAGTGAAGGGTATAGCAATCAGCCCCAGCATTTT.

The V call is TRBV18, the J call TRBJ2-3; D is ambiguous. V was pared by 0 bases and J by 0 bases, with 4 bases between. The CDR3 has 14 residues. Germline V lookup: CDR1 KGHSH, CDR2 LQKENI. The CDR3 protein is CASSPPTSTDTQYF. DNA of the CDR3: TGTGCCAGCTCACCACCGACTAGCACAGATACGCAGTATTTT.

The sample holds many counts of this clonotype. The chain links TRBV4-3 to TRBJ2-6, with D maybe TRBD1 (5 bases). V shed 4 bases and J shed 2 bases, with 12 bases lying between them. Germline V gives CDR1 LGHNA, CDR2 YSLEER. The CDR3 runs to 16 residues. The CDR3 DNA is TGCGCCAGCAGCCTCGAGCCAGGGCCTGGGGCCAACGTCCTGACTTTC. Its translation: CASSLEPGPGANVLTF.

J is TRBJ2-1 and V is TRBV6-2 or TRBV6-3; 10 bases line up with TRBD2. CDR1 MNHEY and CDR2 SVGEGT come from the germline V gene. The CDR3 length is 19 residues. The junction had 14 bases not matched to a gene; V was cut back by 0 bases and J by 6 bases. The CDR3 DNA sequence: TGTGCCAGCAGTTACTCGAAGGGGAGGGAACTAGCGGGACGCAATGAGCAGTTCTTC. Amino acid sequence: CASSYSKGRELAGRNEQFF.

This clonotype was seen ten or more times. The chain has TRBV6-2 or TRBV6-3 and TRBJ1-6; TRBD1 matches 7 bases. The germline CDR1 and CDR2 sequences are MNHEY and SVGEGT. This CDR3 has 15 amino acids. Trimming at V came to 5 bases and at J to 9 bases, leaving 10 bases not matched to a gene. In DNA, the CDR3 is TGTGCCAGCAGTACGACAGGGACCGAGGTTTCACCCCTCCACTTT. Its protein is CASSTTGTEVSPLHF.

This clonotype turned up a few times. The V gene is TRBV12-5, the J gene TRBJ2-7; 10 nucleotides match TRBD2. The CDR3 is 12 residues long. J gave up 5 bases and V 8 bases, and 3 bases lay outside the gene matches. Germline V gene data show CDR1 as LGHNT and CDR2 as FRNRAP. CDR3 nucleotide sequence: TGTGCTAGTTCCGGGACTAGCGACGAGCAGTACTTC. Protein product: CASSGTSDEQYF.

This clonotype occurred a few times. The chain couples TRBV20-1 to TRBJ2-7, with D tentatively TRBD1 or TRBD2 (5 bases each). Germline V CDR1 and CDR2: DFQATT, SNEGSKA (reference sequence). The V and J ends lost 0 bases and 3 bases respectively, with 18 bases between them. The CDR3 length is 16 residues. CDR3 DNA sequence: TGCAGTGCTAGAGATGAGGGGCAACTGGGGTTCTACGAGCAGTACTTC. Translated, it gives CSARDEGQLGFYEQYF.